Following are 25 T cell receptor beta chains from one sample sequenced in a study of blood T cells in healthy people across ages. Alongside a J-beta primer mix, a sample-barcoded 5' primer served in a second PCR lasting about 7 to 12 cycles. TCRdb passed the 5' RACE reads through MiXCR, listing each CDR3 protein once. The sample consists of 600,000 to 1,000,000 distinct CDR3 sequences, 20% to 25% of them appearing once. This sample was also put to use in a study of T cells of mothers and their children.

The sample comprised blood. The source is a boy aged 5 to 17 in good health.

The V and J genes are TRBV30 and TRBJ2-4; D possibly corresponds to TRBD2 (5 bases). V lost 3 bases and J 2 bases, leaving 17 bases between the germline ends. The CDR3 is 16 amino acids. From germline, CDR1 is GTSNPN and CDR2 SVGIG (reference sequence). CDR3 amino acids: CAWSAWGVGPKNIQYF. The CDR3 DNA reads TGTGCCTGGAGCGCTTGGGGAGTAGGGCCCAAAAACATTCAGTACTTC.

This clonotype has a handful of counts. The V gene is TRBV5-1, the J gene TRBJ1-1; tentatively, D is TRBD1 (6 bases). V was clipped by 4 bases and J by 6 bases, with 16 bases between them. The CDR3 spans 14 residues. CDR1 is SGHRS and CDR2 is YFSETQ in the germline V gene. CDR3 sequence reads: CASSQTQGPAEAFF. The CDR3 coding sequence is TGCGCCAGCAGCCAAACACAGGGACCGGCTGAAGCTTTCTTT.

This clonotype showed up just a few times. The chain combines TRBV5-1 with TRBJ1-1; D might be TRBD1 (5 bases). This CDR3 spans 17 amino acids. Germline lookup yields CDR1 SGHRS and CDR2 YFSETQ. Deletions cut 2 bases from V and 5 bases from J, with 22 bases between. This CDR3 is CASSFRPRAGEVTEAFF. The DNA for the CDR3 is TGCGCCAGCAGCTTTCGACCGAGGGCGGGGGAAGTAACTGAAGCTTTCTTT.

The genes are TRBV7-3 and TRBJ1-2; no reliable D call. The CDR3 extends over 14 amino acids. V was clipped by 0 bases and J by 4 bases, with 9 bases between them. Germline CDR1 SGHTA, CDR2 FQGTGA. This chain's CDR3 is CASSLTGSGYGYTF. In nucleotides, the CDR3 is TGTGCCAGCAGCTTAACGGGAAGCGGCTATGGCTACACCTTC. Based on the CDR3 plus reference TRBV7-3 and TRBJ1-2, the full variable domain is GAGVSQTPSNKVTEKGKYVELRCDPISGHTALYWYRQSLGQGPEFLIYFQGTGAADDSGLPNDRFFAVRPEGSVSTLKIQRTERGDSAVYLCASSLTGSGYGYTFGSGTRLTVV.

This chain uses TRBV15 with TRBJ2-3, with D perhaps assigned TRBD1 or TRBD2 (5 bases each). Germline CDR1 reads LNHNV; CDR2 reads YYDKDF (reference sequence). This CDR3 has 16 amino acids. V was clipped by 1 base and J by 0 bases, with 11 bases between them. The CDR3 is CATSRVRGSSTDTQYF. In DNA, the CDR3 is TGTGCCACCAGCAGAGTCCGGGGCTCTAGCACAGATACGCAGTATTTT.

Comments on this clonotype: This may stem from a read error, because a much larger clone lies one nucleotide away. The V and J genes are TRBV7-2 and TRBJ2-5, with 9 bases fitting TRBD2. The CDR3 loop spans 15 amino acids. In germline, CDR1 is SGHTA, CDR2 FQGNSA. The CDR3 sequence is CDSSLPSGAQETQYF. CDR3 nucleotide sequence: TGTGACAGCAGCCTCCCTAGCGGGGCCCAAGAGACCCAGTACTTC.

This clonotype has just a few counts. J is TRBJ2-1 and V is TRBV20-1, with D unclear. The DNA end lines up better with TRBJ2-7; the J call may be wrong. Germline lookup yields CDR1 DFQATT and CDR2 SNEGSKA (reference sequence). This CDR3 spans 13 amino acids. Here the CDR3 reads CSASDIVLYEQYF. The CDR3, as DNA: TGCAGTGCGAGTGACATAGTCCTATACGAGCAGTACTTC.

The J gene is TRBJ1-1, the V gene TRBV20-1; D is uncertain. This CDR3 contains 13 residues. CDR1 and CDR2 from the germline V gene are DFQATT and SNEGSKA (reference sequence). V shed 5 bases and J shed 1 base, with 11 bases lying between them. The CDR3 region is CSAWQTGNTEAFF. CDR3 sequence (DNA): TGCAGTGCTTGGCAGACTGGGAACACTGAAGCTTTCTTT.

This clonotype occurred a few times. One junction end disagrees with the germline gene, perhaps due to a read error. In nucleotides, the CDR3 is TGTACCAGCAGTTACTCTCCTAGCGGGGAAAGCACAGATACGCAGTATTTT. This translates into CTSSYSPSGESTDTQYF. The genes are TRBV6-5 and TRBJ2-3; 9 bases agree with TRBD2. This CDR3 contains 17 residues. The germline gives CDR1 MNHEY, CDR2 SVGAGI.

This clonotype showed up just a few times. At one end the junction does not follow the germline gene, possibly because of a read error. V and J are TRBV12-3 or TRBV12-4 and TRBJ2-7; 9 bases are shared with TRBD1. The CDR3 runs to 16 residues. The CDR3 DNA follows: TGTGCCAGCAGCCCGCTCTTGGGGACAGGGTCCTGCGAGCAGTACTTC. As protein: CASSPLLGTGSCEQYF.

The chain has TRBV6-5 and TRBJ1-4; D is unresolved. The V gene's germline CDR1 is MNHEY and CDR2 SVGAGI. This CDR3 is 14 amino acids long. V lost 6 bases to trimming and J lost 6 bases, with 14 bases between them. CDR3 residues: CASSRGGGHEKLFF. The CDR3 DNA follows: TGTGCCAGCAGCCGGGGAGGTGGACATGAAAAACTGTTTTTT.

The J gene is TRBJ1-2, the V gene TRBV20-1, with D unclear. The V end lost 0 bases, the J end lost 4 bases, and 12 bases lay between the germline ends. The germline V gene has CDR1 DFQATT and CDR2 SNEGSKA (reference sequence). The CDR3 consists of 14 residues. The CDR3 is CSARDLKEIYGYTF. The CDR3 DNA follows: TGCAGTGCTAGAGATCTCAAGGAGATCTATGGCTACACCTTC.

This clonotype was seen a single time. The genes are TRBV5-1 and TRBJ2-2, with 8 nucleotides matching TRBD2. Trimming removed 1 base from V and 6 bases from J; junction bases left unmatched: 5. The CDR3 length is 15 residues. Germline V lookup: CDR1 SGHRS, CDR2 YFSETQ. The CDR3 here is CASSLTGGDSGELFF. The CDR3 nucleotides read TGCGCCAGCAGCTTGACGGGAGGGGATTCCGGGGAGCTGTTTTTT.

V is TRBV29-1 and J is TRBJ1-4; tentatively, D is TRBD1 (5 bases). This CDR3 contains 13 residues. V was clipped by 3 bases and J by 6 bases, with 11 bases between them. Germline-derived CDR1 and CDR2 are SQVTM and ANQGSEA. The CDR3 protein is CSVDQGDHEKLFF. The CDR3 coding sequence is TGCAGCGTTGATCAGGGAGATCATGAAAAACTGTTTTTT.

V gene TRBV11-1 combines with J gene TRBJ2-5; 7 positions match TRBD2. Trimming removed 5 bases from V and 1 base from J; junction bases left unmatched: 4. This CDR3 has 14 residues. From germline, CDR1 is SGHAT and CDR2 FQDESV (reference sequence). CDR3 nucleotide sequence: TGTGCCAGCAGCCAGACTAGCCTCCAAGAGACCCAGTACTTC. It yields the protein CASSQTSLQETQYF.

This clonotype was seen only a few times. This sequence joins TRBV20-1 and TRBJ2-2; the D gene is possibly TRBD1 (5 bases). The CDR3 totals 16 residues. Germline V CDR1 and CDR2: DFQATT, SNEGSKA (reference sequence). V lost 3 bases and J lost 0, with 14 bases in between. The CDR3 DNA is TGCAGTGCTAGGTTAGGTCGCAGGGCGAACACCGGGGAGCTGTTTTTT. Protein sequence: CSARLGRRANTGELFF.

In this sample, this clonotype turned up a few times. The chain combines TRBV20-1 with TRBJ2-5; D not certain. Germline V gene lookup returns CDR1 DFQATT and CDR2 SNEGSKA (reference sequence). CDR3 length: 14 residues. The V gene lost 0 bases and the J gene lost 1 base, with 9 bases spanning the gap. The CDR3 protein is CSARDRRTQETQYF. CDR3 bases: TGCAGTGCTAGAGATCGCCGGACCCAAGAGACCCAGTACTTC.

This clonotype has more than one count but fewer than ten. The CDR3 DNA sequence: TGTGCCAGCAGTTTCCTTTCGCAAGAGACCCAGTACTTC. It specifies CASSFLSQETQYF. J is TRBJ2-5 and V is TRBV12-3 or TRBV12-4; D not certain. The CDR3 is made up of 13 amino acids. V was clipped by 3 bases and J by 2 bases, with 7 bases between them.

This clonotype was counted only a few times. This chain connects TRBV5-1 to TRBJ2-7, with 11 bases matching TRBD1. Germline values: CDR1 SGHRS, CDR2 YFSETQ. Trimming at V came to 3 bases and at J to 7 bases, leaving 12 bases not matched to a gene. The CDR3 length is 16 residues. The CDR3 loop reads CASSSIGRGQGGEQYF. CDR3 sequence (DNA): TGCGCCAGCAGCTCGATAGGAAGGGGACAGGGGGGTGAGCAGTACTTC.

This clonotype was observed a few times. V is TRBV29-1 and J is TRBJ2-5, with D perhaps assigned TRBD1 or TRBD2 (5 bases each). The CDR3 has 12 amino acids. CDR1 is SQVTM, CDR2 ANQGSEA, per germline. The V gene lost 6 bases and the J gene lost 5 bases, with 13 bases spanning the gap. DNA of the CDR3: TGCAGCGTCATGGTCGGGGCCGAGACCCAGTACTTC. Protein product: CSVMVGAETQYF.

Concerning this clonotype: This may come from a read error, since a much larger clone is one base off. This chain links TRBV5-4 with TRBJ2-5, with 7 bases matching TRBD1. With 5 bases clipped from V and 5 bases from J, the junction kept 6 bases outside the gene matches. Germline lookup yields CDR1 SGHNT and CDR2 YYREEE (reference sequence). The CDR3 sequence is 13 residues long. DNA of the CDR3: TGTGCCAGCAGGACAGGGACGGGGGAGACCCAGTACTTC. The encoded protein is CASRTGTGETQYF.

The gene calls are TRBV12-3 or TRBV12-4 and TRBJ2-3; D may be TRBD2 (6 bases). The CDR3 is 16 amino acids. Trimming pared 6 bases from V and 2 bases from J, leaving 18 bases between. The CDR3 nucleotides read TGTGCCAGCAGCCGCGGGATGGAAGGACCCACAGATACGCAGTATTTT. Residues: CASSRGMEGPTDTQYF.

This clonotype was recorded at least ten times. An end of the junction does not agree with germline; a read error may underlie this. The genes are TRBV5-1 and TRBJ2-7; D is ambiguous. The CDR3 consists of 13 residues. Germline CDR1 SGHRS, CDR2 YFSETQ. The CDR3 loop is CASSLASSYEQYF. CDR3 DNA sequence: TGTGCCAGCAGCTTAGCTTCTAGCTACGAGCAGTACTTC.

This chain connects TRBV29-1 to TRBJ2-7, with D tentatively TRBD2 (6 bases). V lost 5 bases to trimming and J lost 5 bases, with 10 bases between them. The CDR3 length is 11 residues. Germline CDR1 and CDR2: SQVTM and ANQGSEA. DNA of the CDR3: TGCAGCGTTCTTTGGGGGGACGAGCAGTACTTC. Residues: CSVLWGDEQYF.

The chain joins TRBV2 to TRBJ2-5; 10 nucleotides align to TRBD1. The germline gives CDR1 SNHLY, CDR2 FYNNEI. After removal of 4 bases from V and 7 bases from J, the junction contained 6 bases not matched to a gene. The CDR3 loop spans 14 amino acids. CDR3 region: CASSGGQGFVTQYF. The CDR3 nucleotides read TGTGCCAGCAGTGGGGGACAGGGGTTTGTGACCCAGTACTTC.